This entry lists 25 T cell receptor beta chains sequenced from one sample in a study of cytomegalovirus exposure and HLA in healthy donors (dated by TCRdb to the late 2010s). The library relied on the immunoSEQ multiplex PCR assay. What TCRdb holds here is the immuneACCESS table cut down to in-frame rearrangements. Part of the clones is not present; checked against another copy, under half of the missing clones reflect an unresolved V gene, and the others are unexplained. The sample records some 50,000 clones, 90% to 95% of which are singletons. The ten largest clones capture about 6% of the sample. Sequenced: PBMCs. Source of these receptors: a woman aged 18-29 years in good health and CMV-seronegative.

The genes are TRBV18 and TRBJ1-5, with 8 bases matching TRBD1. With 2 bases clipped from V and 4 bases from J, the junction kept 13 bases outside the gene matches. This CDR3 comprises 18 residues. Germline V gives CDR1 KGHSH, CDR2 LQKENI. The CDR3 protein is CASSPDSTGTGGNQPQHF. DNA for the CDR3: TGTGCCAGCTCACCAGACTCCACCGGGACAGGCGGAAATCAGCCCCAGCATTTT.

This clone was detected only once. V usage is TRBV7-9 and J usage is TRBJ2-7, with D maybe TRBD2 (6 bases). This CDR3 has 18 residues. Trimming took off 4 bases at V and 5 bases at J, with 27 bases between the two ends. The germline V gene has CDR1 SEHNR and CDR2 FQNEAQ (reference sequence). DNA for the CDR3: TGTGCCAGCAGCTCGGGACTCGTCAATTCACTCGGCGTGGACGAGCAGTACGTC. Amino acid sequence: CASSSGLVNSLGVDEQYV.

The V and J genes are TRBV5-4 and TRBJ2-6, with D unresolved. The CDR3 totals 16 residues. Trimming removed 3 bases from V and 0 bases from J, with 10 bases in between. Germline values: CDR1 SGHNT, CDR2 YYREEE (reference sequence). The CDR3 is CASSSKLLSGANVLTF. The CDR3 DNA reads TGTGCCAGCAGCTCCAAGCTGCTCTCTGGGGCCAACGTCCTGACTTTC.

The rearrangement links TRBV6-1 to TRBJ1-2; 10 bases fit TRBD1. Losses at the gene ends were 3 bases for V and 0 bases for J; bases not matched to a gene: 10. The CDR3 extends over 18 amino acids. Germline-derived CDR1 and CDR2 are MNHNS and SASEGT. The CDR3 here is CASSEFLGQGSSNYGYTF. The CDR3 coding sequence is TGTGCCAGCAGTGAGTTCCTGGGACAGGGGTCCTCTAACTATGGCTACACCTTC.

The rearrangement links TRBV6-5 to TRBJ1-1, with TRBD1 matching over 8 bases. Germline V gene data show CDR1 as MNHEY and CDR2 as SVGAGI. The J segment lost 1 base and the V segment lost 7 bases, leaving 8 bases of the junction unmatched. The CDR3 spans 15 residues. The CDR3 reads CASTHRDRSNTEAFF. The CDR3 DNA is TGTGCCAGCACCCACAGGGACAGGTCGAACACTGAAGCTTTCTTT.

The chain is built from TRBV7-8 and TRBJ1-1, with a weak D call TRBD1 (5 bases). Between the trimmed V and J ends, which lost 7 bases and 1 base, there was a span of 7 bases. This CDR3 contains 12 residues. CDR1 SGHVS and CDR2 FQNEAQ come from the germline V gene. The CDR3 loop is CASKRGNTEAFF. The DNA for the CDR3 is TGTGCCAGCAAAAGGGGGAACACTGAAGCTTTCTTT.

This chain links TRBV5-1 with TRBJ2-6; D gene unclear. V lost 5 bases, J lost 0 bases, and 6 bases lay in between. In germline, CDR1 is SGHRS, CDR2 YFSETQ. The CDR3 runs to 14 residues. CDR3 protein: CASSKSSGANVLTF. DNA for the CDR3: TGCGCCAGCAGTAAATCCTCTGGGGCCAACGTCCTGACTTTC. Drawing the rest from reference TRBV5-1 and TRBJ2-6, the complete variable domain is KAGVTQTPRYLIKTRGQQVTLSCSPISGHRSVSWYQQTPGQGLQFLFEYFSETQRNKGNFPGRFSGRQFSNSRSEMNVSTLELGDSALYLCASSKSSGANVLTFGAGSRLTVL.

The V call is TRBV2, the J call TRBJ2-3; D is possibly TRBD2 (7 bases). The ends were cut back, 7 bases at V and 5 bases at J, with 22 bases in the middle. This CDR3 contains 16 residues. Germline CDR1 and CDR2: SNHLY and FYNNEI. The CDR3 region has the DNA TGTGCCAGCACCCCCGCCTTCGCGGGGGCGGGAGATACGCAGTATTTT. Amino acid sequence: CASTPAFAGAGDTQYF.

CDR3 nucleotides: TGTGCCAGCGGCAACACTGAAGCTTTCTTT. Its protein is CASGNTEAFF. The chain joins TRBV7-6 to TRBJ1-1; D gene unclear. V lost 8 bases and J 2 bases, leaving 3 bases between the germline ends. Germline CDR1 reads SGHVS; CDR2 reads FNYEAQ. The CDR3 contains 10 residues.

The gene calls are TRBV19 and TRBJ2-4; 7 bases are a match to TRBD2. Germline trimming cut 4 bases from V and 5 bases from J; bases unmatched to any gene: 2. This CDR3 is built from 13 residues. Germline V gene lookup returns CDR1 LNHDA and CDR2 SQIVND (reference sequence). The CDR3 nucleotides are TGTGCCAGTAGTAAGCGGGGTGAAAACATTCAGTACTTC. Amino acids: CASSKRGENIQYF.

This clone appeared a single time. The V and J genes are TRBV5-1 and TRBJ2-5; D gene uncertain. Looked up from germline, CDR1 is SGHRS and CDR2 is YFSETQ. This CDR3 has 14 residues. V lost 5 bases and J lost 0, with 11 bases in between. CDR3 sequence: CASRVDGYQETQYF. The CDR3 DNA is TGCGCCAGCAGAGTAGACGGGTACCAAGAGACCCAGTACTTC.

This chain uses TRBV7-9 with TRBJ1-4; the D is unclear. V was clipped by 5 bases and J by 9 bases, with 7 bases between them. The germline V gene encodes CDR1 SEHNR and CDR2 FQNEAQ (reference sequence). CDR3 length: 11 amino acids. The CDR3 DNA follows: TGTGCCAGCAGCCACTCCCAAAAACTGTTTTTT. This codes for CASSHSQKLFF. The entire variable domain, with the rest obtained from reference TRBV7-9 and TRBJ1-4, is as follows: DTGVSQNPRHKITKRGQNVTFRCDPISEHNRLYWYRQTLGQGPEFLTYFQNEAQLEKSRLLSDRFSAERPKGSFSTLEIQRTEQGDSAMYLCASSHSQKLFFGSGTQLSVL.

The chain has TRBV14 and TRBJ2-1, with 12 bases fitting TRBD2. After removal of 3 bases from V and 10 bases from J, the junction contained 10 bases not matched to a gene. Per germline, CDR1 SGHDN and CDR2 FVKESK. CDR3 size: 16 residues. The DNA of the CDR3 is TGTGCCAGCAGCCACCGACTAGCGGGGGCCCCTAGGGAGCAGTTCTTC. Translating gives CASSHRLAGAPREQFF.

This chain joins TRBV4-2 and TRBJ2-7, with TRBD1 identical over 8 bases. CDR1 is LGHNA, CDR2 YNFKEQ, per germline. Unmatched junction bases numbered 8, after V lost 1 base and J lost 3 bases. The CDR3 has 16 amino acids. DNA for the CDR3: TGTGCCAGCAGCCAAGTAGGGCGGACAGGGAGCTACGAGCAGTACTTC. This sequence encodes CASSQVGRTGSYEQYF.

This chain uses TRBV7-2 with TRBJ1-1; weak D call: TRBD1 (6 bases). The V gene's germline CDR1 is SGHTA and CDR2 FQGNSA. Trimming removed 1 base at V and 0 bases at J, with 15 bases between. The CDR3 extends over 17 amino acids. For the CDR3, the DNA is TGTGCCAGCAGCTTAGGGCCGTTTGGACAGCTGAACACTGAAGCTTTCTTT. Encoded protein: CASSLGPFGQLNTEAFF.

The genes are TRBV6-5 and TRBJ1-2, with D perhaps TRBD1 (5 bases). There are 12 residues in the CDR3. V lost 5 bases and J 8 bases, leaving 12 bases between the germline ends. Looked up from germline, CDR1 is MNHEY and CDR2 is SVGAGI. The CDR3 spells CASSRDSRGYTF. For the CDR3, the DNA is TGTGCCAGCAGTCGTGACAGTCGGGGCTACACCTTC.

This rearrangement joins TRBV19 to TRBJ1-5; 7 positions agree with TRBD1. The CDR3 consists of 16 residues. J lost 1 base, V lost 5 bases, and 8 bases had no gene match. Germline values: CDR1 LNHDA, CDR2 SQIVND (reference sequence). CDR3 nucleotide sequence: TGTGCCAGTAGTCCCAGGACAGGTTTGAGCAATCAGCCCCAGCATTTT. It specifies CASSPRTGLSNQPQHF.

CDR3 nucleotide sequence: TGCGCCAGCAGCCAAGCCAGAAACACTGAAGCTTTCTTT. It codes for CASSQARNTEAFF. The J gene is TRBJ1-1, the V gene TRBV4-3, with unresolved D. The germline V gene encodes CDR1 LGHNA and CDR2 YSLEER. The CDR3 loop spans 13 amino acids. The V and J ends lost 1 base and 2 bases respectively, with 5 bases between them.

V gene TRBV15 combines with J gene TRBJ2-7; weak D call: TRBD1 (6 bases). This CDR3 region has 15 residues. V lost 0 bases and J lost 3, with 12 bases in between. Germline-derived CDR1 and CDR2 are LNHNV and YYDKDF (reference sequence). The CDR3 coding sequence is TGTGCCACCAGCAGAGATCGGGACACCTACTACGAGCAGTACTTC. Translation: CATSRDRDTYYEQYF.

This clone is classed as large. The V and J genes are TRBV7-2 and TRBJ1-1; D gene unclear. Trimming took off 1 base at V and 4 bases at J, with 13 bases between the two ends. CDR3 size: 15 residues. Germline values: CDR1 SGHTA, CDR2 FQGNSA. The CDR3, as DNA: TGTGCCAGCAGCTTAGTAACACTATCTACCACTGAAGCTTTCTTT. Its translation: CASSLVTLSTTEAFF. Full variable domain (missing parts from reference TRBV7-2 and TRBJ1-1): GAGVSQSPSNKVTEKGKDVELRCDPISGHTALYWYRQSLGQGLEFLIYFQGNSAPDKSGLPSDRFSAERTGGSVSTLTIQRTQQEDSAVYLCASSLVTLSTTEAFFGQGTRLTVV.

CDR3 nucleotides: TGCGCCAGCTCGACGGGGGGCCTAAGCTCCTACAATGAGCAGTTCTTC. Translated: CASSTGGLSSYNEQFF. V gene TRBV5-1 combines with J gene TRBJ2-1, with TRBD2 as a possible D gene (7 bases). This CDR3 is 16 amino acids long. V was clipped by 7 bases and J by 0 bases, with 17 bases between them. The germline CDR1 and CDR2 sequences are SGHRS and YFSETQ.

V is TRBV11-2 and J is TRBJ2-6; TRBD1 agrees at 11 bases. Germline CDR1 is SGHAT and CDR2 is FQNNGV. This CDR3 is built from 17 residues. V was clipped by 3 bases and J by 4 bases; unmatched bases: 5. The CDR3 protein is CASSLWDRGFGANVLTF. CDR3 sequence (DNA): TGTGCCAGCAGCTTGTGGGACAGGGGGTTCGGGGCCAACGTCCTGACTTTC.

The chain joins TRBV11-2 to TRBJ1-6, with D unresolved. Germline CDR1 is SGHAT and CDR2 is FQNNGV. The CDR3 is made up of 19 amino acids. V was trimmed by 3 bases and J by 0 bases, leaving 18 bases between them. The CDR3 sequence: CASSFDRLTEDSYNSPLHF. The DNA of the CDR3 is TGTGCCAGCAGCTTCGATAGGCTCACGGAGGACTCCTATAATTCACCCCTCCACTTT.

The chain uses TRBV18 and TRBJ2-1, with 10 bases fitting TRBD2. The CDR3 extends over 20 amino acids. The junction had 19 bases not matched to a gene; V was cut back by 4 bases and J by 4 bases. Germline CDR1 KGHSH, CDR2 LQKENI. The CDR3: CASSLGAGGPGMSLYNEQFF. The CDR3 DNA is TGTGCCAGCTCACTGGGAGCGGGAGGGCCTGGAATGTCTCTTTACAATGAGCAGTTCTTC.

To note about this clone: The junction shows a germline mismatch at one end, possibly a read error. The rearrangement uses TRBV5-8 and TRBJ2-1, with 8 bases aligning to TRBD2. The CDR3 covers 10 residues. Germline values: CDR1 SGHTS, CDR2 YDEGEE. The CDR3 DNA is TGTGCCAGCAGTGGGACTAGTTGGATCTTC. Its protein product is CASSGTSWIF.